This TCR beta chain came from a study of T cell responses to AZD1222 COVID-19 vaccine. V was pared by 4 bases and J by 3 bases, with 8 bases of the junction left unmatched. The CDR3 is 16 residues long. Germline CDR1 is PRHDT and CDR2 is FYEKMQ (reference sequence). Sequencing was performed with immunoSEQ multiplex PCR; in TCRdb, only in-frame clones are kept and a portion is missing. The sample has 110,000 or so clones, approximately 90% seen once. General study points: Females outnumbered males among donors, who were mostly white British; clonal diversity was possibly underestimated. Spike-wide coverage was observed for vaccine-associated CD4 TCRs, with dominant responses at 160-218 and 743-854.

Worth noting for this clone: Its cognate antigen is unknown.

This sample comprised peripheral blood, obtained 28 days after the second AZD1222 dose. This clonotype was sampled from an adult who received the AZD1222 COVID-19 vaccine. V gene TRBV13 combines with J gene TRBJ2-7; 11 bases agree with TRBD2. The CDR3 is CASSSPKLAGVYEQYF. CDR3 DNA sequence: TGTGCCAGCAGCTCCCCCAAACTAGCGGGAGTCTACGAGCAGTACTTC. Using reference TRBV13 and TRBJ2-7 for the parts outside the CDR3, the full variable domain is AAGVIQSPRHLIKEKRETATLKCYPIPRHDTVYWYQQGPGQDPQFLISFYEKMQSDKGSIPDRFSAQQFSDYHSELNMSSLELGDSALYFCASSSPKLAGVYEQYFGPGTRLTVT.